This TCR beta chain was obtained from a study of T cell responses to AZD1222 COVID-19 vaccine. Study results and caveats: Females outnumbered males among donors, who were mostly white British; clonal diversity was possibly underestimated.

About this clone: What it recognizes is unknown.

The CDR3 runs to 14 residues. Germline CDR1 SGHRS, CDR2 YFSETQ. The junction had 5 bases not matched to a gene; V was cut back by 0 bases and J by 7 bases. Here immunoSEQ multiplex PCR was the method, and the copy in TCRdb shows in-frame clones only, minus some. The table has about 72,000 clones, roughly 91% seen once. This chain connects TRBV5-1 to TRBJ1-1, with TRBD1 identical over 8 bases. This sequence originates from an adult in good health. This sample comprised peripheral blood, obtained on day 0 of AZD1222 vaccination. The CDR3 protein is CASSLAGGYSEAFF. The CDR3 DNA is TGCGCCAGCAGCTTGGCAGGGGGCTATAGTGAAGCTTTCTTT.